This T cell receptor (beta chain) was documented in a study of cytomegalovirus exposure and HLA in healthy donors. The overall study: In a previous analysis, 120 million or so unique TCR beta sequences were found from approximately 180 million T cells. Findings and limits, study-wide: Apparent HLA restriction characterized most CMV-associated TCR beta chains in a later analysis. Many donors shared some public TCRs, even though most TCR sequences were rare.

As for this clone: Its antigen is unidentified.

The CDR3 consists of 12 residues. Germline V lookup: CDR1 SQVTM, CDR2 ANQGSEA. The V end lost 3 bases, the J end lost 2 bases, and 8 bases lay between the germline ends. The PCR contained 60 Vbeta and 13 Jbeta primers. Source study methods: As a later analysis found, there were tens of millions of unique TCR beta chains, of which roughly 11 million were shared. Profiling relied on immunoSEQ multiplex PCR, and the TCRdb table lists in-frame clones only, not all of them. V, J and clone size derive from that table, while D and trimming were established from the DNA sequence. Here the sample spans around 50,000 clones, 60% to 85% being singletons.

The specimen sequenced was PBMCs. The chain joins TRBV29-1 to TRBJ2-7, with a weak D call TRBD1 (5 bases). The receptor was isolated from a man aged 30-40 years in good health and CMV-seropositive. CDR3 sequence reads: CSVDEGAYEQYF. The CDR3 region has the DNA TGCAGCGTTGATGAAGGGGCCTACGAGCAGTACTTC.